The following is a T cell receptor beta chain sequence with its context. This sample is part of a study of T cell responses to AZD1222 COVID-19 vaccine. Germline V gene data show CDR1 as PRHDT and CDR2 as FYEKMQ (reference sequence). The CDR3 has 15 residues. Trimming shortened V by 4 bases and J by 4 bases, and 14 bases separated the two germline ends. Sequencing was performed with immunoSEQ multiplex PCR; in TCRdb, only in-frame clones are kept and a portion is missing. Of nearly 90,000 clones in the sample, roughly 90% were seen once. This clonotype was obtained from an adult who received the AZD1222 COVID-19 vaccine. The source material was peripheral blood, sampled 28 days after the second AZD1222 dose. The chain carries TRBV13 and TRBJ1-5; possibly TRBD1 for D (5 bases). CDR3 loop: CASSSKDQGNQPQHF. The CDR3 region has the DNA TGTGCCAGCAGCTCGAAAGACCAGGGAAATCAGCCCCAGCATTTT. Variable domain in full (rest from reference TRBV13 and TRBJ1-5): AAGVIQSPRHLIKEKRETATLKCYPIPRHDTVYWYQQGPGQDPQFLISFYEKMQSDKGSIPDRFSAQQFSDYHSELNMSSLELGDSALYFCASSSKDQGNQPQHFGDGTRLSIL.